The rows below give T cell receptor beta chains drawn from one sample of a study of T cell responses to AZD1222 COVID-19 vaccine. This table comes from immunoSEQ multiplex PCR, and its TCRdb copy is limited to in-frame clones, with some not included. The profile shows more than 85,000 clones, around 90% of them singletons. The material sequenced was peripheral blood, taken on day 0 of AZD1222 vaccination. These receptors all come from an adult in good health. Each CDR3 is given without its conserved first and last residue. A D gene is named only where the DNA matches it firmly.

v_call	d_call	j_call	cdr3_aa
TRBV18	TRBD1	TRBJ1-1	ASSPGQGMNTEAF
TRBV12-5	.	TRBJ2-1	ASGFSFYEQF
TRBV4-3	.	TRBJ1-4	ASSQDAADEKLF
TRBV5-4	TRBD1	TRBJ2-4	ASSSGGQGDKNIQY
TRBV15	.	TRBJ1-2	ATSRDHYGYT
TRBV7-3	TRBD1	TRBJ1-2	ASSLEAIGTGVDYGYT
TRBV4-1	.	TRBJ1-2	ASSLPVGGYGYT
TRBV6-5	.	TRBJ1-5	ASNGRDSNQPQH
TRBV18	TRBD1	TRBJ2-3	ASSPGQATDTQY
TRBV2	.	TRBJ2-5	ASSEQVVETQY
TRBV11-2	TRBD1	TRBJ1-6	ASRRGTGGSYNSPLH
TRBV10-3	.	TRBJ1-5	AASLEGGSNQPQH
TRBV9	.	TRBJ1-3	ASSVAPGAEGNTIY
TRBV27	.	TRBJ2-7	ASRYRAYYEQY
TRBV5-1	.	TRBJ1-3	ASSLDGTSGNTIY
TRBV11-2	.	TRBJ1-4	ASSPRGGPNEKLF
TRBV6-5	.	TRBJ2-5	ASSRIAKQETQY
TRBV6-5	TRBD1	TRBJ1-2	ASRDRGPNYGYT